The 21 T cell receptor beta chains reported below all come from one sample, sequenced in a study of HIV-infected patients and healthy controls. Whole blood was used without fractionation, so all unsorted peripheral T cells were included. Alpha and beta constant-region primers primed reverse transcription of 500 to 550 ng RNA. Using multiplexing indices, alpha and beta chain libraries were generated apart by chain-specific third strand synthesis. Each CDR3 protein is one row after TCRdb ran MiXCR on the 5' RACE reads. The sample records roughly 8,000 distinct CDR3 sequences, about 9.1% being singletons. This material consisted of blood, taken before antiretroviral therapy. These receptors originate from an adult with HIV infection.

This clonotype is medium-sized within its sample. The chain carries TRBV7-9 and TRBJ2-1, with no clear D. The CDR3 is made up of 11 amino acids. Germline V gives CDR1 SEHNR, CDR2 FQNEAQ (reference sequence). Trimming shortened V by 5 bases and J by 7 bases, and 6 bases separated the two germline ends. The CDR3 DNA follows: TGTGCCAGCAGCCTGGGGAATGAGCAGTTCTTC. Residues: CASSLGNEQFF. The entire variable domain, with the rest obtained from reference TRBV7-9 and TRBJ2-1, is as follows: DTGVSQNPRHKITKRGQNVTFRCDPISEHNRLYWYRQTLGQGPEFLTYFQNEAQLEKSRLLSDRFSAERPKGSFSTLEIQRTEQGDSAMYLCASSLGNEQFFGPGTRLTVL.

This clonotype counts as medium-sized. CDR3 nucleotides: TGTGCCAGCAGCCAAGAGGTAACTGCCTACAATGAGCAGTTCTTC. Translation: CASSQEVTAYNEQFF. V usage is TRBV4-2 and J usage is TRBJ2-1; unclear D gene. The CDR3 sequence is 15 residues long. Germline lookup yields CDR1 LGHNA and CDR2 YNFKEQ. Trimming took off 0 bases at V and 2 bases at J, with 8 bases between the two ends.

This clonotype was found many times. J is TRBJ2-7 and V is TRBV6-2 or TRBV6-3, with TRBD2 matching 9 bases. The CDR3 totals 15 residues. Germline trimming cut 0 bases from V and 4 bases from J; bases unmatched to any gene: 4. Germline V gives CDR1 MNHEY, CDR2 SVGEGT. The CDR3 sequence is CASSYSLGLAYEQYF. The CDR3 nucleotides read TGTGCCAGCAGTTACTCCCTCGGACTAGCGTACGAGCAGTACTTC.

This clonotype is categorized as medium-sized (0.01 to 0.1%). The V gene is TRBV10-3, the J gene TRBJ2-3, with 8 bases matching TRBD1. V dropped 3 bases and J dropped 10; count of bases not matched to a gene: 15. The CDR3 contains 16 residues. Germline V gives CDR1 ENHRY, CDR2 SYGVKD. Here the CDR3 DNA reads TGTGCCATCAGTGAAAGTCTCACGAAAGCACAGGGGGCGCAGTATTTT. Amino acid sequence: CAISESLTKAQGAQYF.

This clonotype was seen repeatedly, ten times or more. The J gene is TRBJ2-2, the V gene TRBV30, with D possibly matching TRBD2 (5 bases). This CDR3 contains 15 residues. The V gene's germline CDR1 is GTSNPN and CDR2 SVGIG (reference sequence). Deletions cut 6 bases from V and 4 bases from J, with 18 bases between. In DNA form, the CDR3 reads TGTGCCTGCCGGACTCACGACAAATTCACCGGGGAGCTGTTTTTT. Residues: CACRTHDKFTGELFF.

This clonotype has at least ten counts. This chain joins TRBV29-1 and TRBJ2-1, with 14 positions matching TRBD2. The J segment lost 9 bases and the V segment lost 6 bases, leaving 1 base of the junction unmatched. Germline CDR1 and CDR2: SQVTM and ANQGSEA. This CDR3 has 12 amino acids. The DNA for the CDR3 is TGCAGCGTGACTAGCGGGAGGGTTGAGCAGTTCTTC. Translated: CSVTSGRVEQFF.

The chain employs TRBV7-2 and TRBJ1-1, with no clear D. The CDR3 runs 12 residues. CDR1 SGHTA and CDR2 FQGNSA come from the germline V gene. CDR3: CESSLGEVEAFF. The CDR3 region has the DNA TGTGAAAGCAGCTTAGGCGAAGTGGAAGCTTTCTTT.

This clonotype was counted at least ten times. The gene calls are TRBV27 and TRBJ2-1, with a tentative D call TRBD1 (5 bases). This CDR3 is built from 14 residues. Trimming removed 9 bases from V and 3 bases from J, with 15 bases in between. Germline V gene lookup returns CDR1 MNHEY and CDR2 SMNVEV (reference sequence). For the CDR3, the DNA is TGTGCCAGTTCACAGGCGTCTTTCTACAATGAGCAGTTCTTC. This codes for CASSQASFYNEQFF.

This clonotype ranks as medium-sized (0.01 to 0.1%). The chain uses TRBV12-3 or TRBV12-4 and TRBJ2-2; D tentatively reads TRBD1 or TRBD2 (5 bases each). The germline V and J ends were trimmed by 5 bases and 5 bases, with 15 bases remaining between them. This CDR3 spans 15 amino acids. CDR3 protein: CASSRGVPITGELFF. CDR3 coding DNA: TGTGCCAGCAGTCGAGGGGTACCAATAACCGGGGAGCTGTTTTTT.

This clonotype is deemed medium-sized. The gene calls are TRBV20-1 and TRBJ2-3, with a possible D match to TRBD2 (6 bases). CDR1 DFQATT and CDR2 SNEGSKA come from the germline V gene (reference sequence). V lost 2 bases to trimming and J lost 2 bases, with 17 bases between them. The CDR3 is 16 residues long. The CDR3 DNA follows: TGCAGTGCTAGATCCCTTGGCGGGGTCCCCACAGATACGCAGTATTTT. It translates to CSARSLGGVPTDTQYF.

Only a few counts were recorded for this clonotype. The chain couples TRBV29-1 to TRBJ2-3; 10 bases align to TRBD1. This CDR3 region has 16 residues. CDR1 and CDR2 (germline): SQVTM, ANQGSEA. With 0 bases clipped from V and 2 bases from J, the junction kept 5 bases outside the gene matches. CDR3 region: CSVEDGTGASTDTQYF. The DNA of the CDR3 is TGCAGCGTTGAAGATGGGACAGGGGCCTCCACAGATACGCAGTATTTT.

This clonotype was recorded many times. This chain connects TRBV28 to TRBJ2-5, with TRBD2 matching over 10 bases. The V gene end was trimmed by 1 base and the J gene end by 6 bases; junction bases not matched to a gene: 14. The germline V gene has CDR1 MDHEN and CDR2 SYDVKM. The CDR3 is made up of 18 amino acids. The CDR3 here is CASSLSPLQAGGRKTQYF. As DNA, the CDR3 is TGTGCCAGCAGTTTATCCCCCCTCCAAGCGGGGGGGCGGAAGACCCAGTACTTC.

The genes are TRBV7-8 and TRBJ2-1, with D unresolved. Trimming cost V 2 bases and J 3 bases, with 11 bases left between them. The V gene's germline CDR1 is SGHVS and CDR2 FQNEAQ. CDR3 length: 15 residues. CDR3 amino acids: CASSLMLTNYNEQFF. CDR3 DNA sequence: TGTGCCAGCAGCTTAATGCTAACCAACTACAATGAGCAGTTCTTC. The variable domain in full, with the rest retrieved from reference TRBV7-8 and TRBJ2-1, is GAGVSQSPRYKVAKRGQDVALRCDPISGHVSLFWYQQALGQGPEFLTYFQNEAQLDKSGLPSDRFFAERPEGSVSTLKIQRTQQEDSAVYLCASSLMLTNYNEQFFGPGTRLTVL.

This clonotype has at least ten counts. This rearrangement joins TRBV6-5 to TRBJ1-2; D ambiguous. V shed 0 bases and J shed 5 bases, with 10 bases lying between them. The CDR3 covers 14 residues. CDR1 is MNHEY and CDR2 is SVGAGI in the germline V gene. CDR3 amino acids: CASSYSASGYGYTF. CDR3 nucleotides: TGTGCCAGCAGTTACTCAGCCAGTGGTTATGGCTACACCTTC.

This clonotype is labeled medium-sized (0.01 to 0.1%). The chain uses TRBV4-3 and TRBJ2-6; TRBD1 or TRBD2 may be the D gene (6 bases each). CDR3 length equals 20 residues. Germline V gene lookup returns CDR1 LGHNA and CDR2 YSLEER. V was pared by 4 bases and J by 0 bases, with 22 bases between. The CDR3: CASSRVLLQGGTSGANVLTF. The CDR3 coding sequence is TGCGCCAGCAGCCGAGTTTTGCTACAGGGAGGAACCTCTGGGGCCAACGTCCTGACTTTC.

This clonotype was seen many times. The chain has TRBV29-1 and TRBJ2-2; D is possibly TRBD2 (6 bases). Germline V gene sequence: CDR1 SQVTM, CDR2 ANQGSEA. This CDR3 contains 12 residues. The germline V and J ends were trimmed by 8 bases and 4 bases, with 11 bases remaining between them. CDR3 nucleotides: TGCAGCTTATTAGCGGTCACCGGGGAGCTGTTTTTT. Translation gives CSLLAVTGELFF.

The sample holds many counts of this clonotype. The chain couples TRBV20-1 to TRBJ1-1, with 7 positions matching TRBD1. V gave up 6 bases and J gave up 6 bases; unmatched junction bases: 7. The CDR3 is 12 amino acids. CDR1 and CDR2 from the germline V gene are DFQATT and SNEGSKA (reference sequence). The CDR3 bases are TGCAGTGCCAACGGACAGGTACCTGAAGCTTTCTTT. This encodes CSANGQVPEAFF.

This clonotype was counted ten times or more. The genes are TRBV29-1 and TRBJ2-2; D is ambiguous. The V end lost 0 bases, the J end lost 7 bases, and 9 bases lay between the germline ends. The CDR3 sequence is 13 residues long. From germline, CDR1 is SQVTM and CDR2 ANQGSEA. The DNA for the CDR3 is TGCAGCGTTGAAGATCACCCCGGCGGGGAGCTGTTTTTT. Protein: CSVEDHPGGELFF.

This clonotype was recorded at least ten times. The chain is built from TRBV24-1 and TRBJ1-4; D may be TRBD1 (6 bases). Germline V gives CDR1 KGHDR, CDR2 SFDVKD. CDR3 length: 15 amino acids. Trimming took off 4 bases at V and 2 bases at J, with 10 bases between the two ends. CDR3 sequence reads: CATSDATGTNEKLFF. The DNA for the CDR3 is TGTGCCACCAGTGACGCGACAGGCACTAATGAAAAACTGTTTTTT.

This clonotype was counted ten times or more. The V gene is TRBV6-2 or TRBV6-3, the J gene TRBJ1-2; no clear D. Germline V gene data show CDR1 as MNHEY and CDR2 as SVGEGT. The CDR3 runs 14 residues. V gave up 5 bases and J gave up 2 bases, with 12 bases separating them. The CDR3 is CASSPLEGNYGYTF. The DNA for the CDR3 is TGTGCCAGCAGTCCTCTCGAAGGGAACTATGGCTACACCTTC.

The chain couples TRBV7-9 to TRBJ1-6, with 8 bases fitting TRBD1. V dropped 5 bases and J dropped 0; count of bases not matched to a gene: 9. The germline V gene encodes CDR1 SEHNR and CDR2 FQNEAQ (reference sequence). The CDR3 contains 18 residues. In nucleotides, the CDR3 is TGTGCCAGCAGCGTTAGCCGGACAGGGAGCTCCTATAATTCACCCCTCCACTTT. Residues: CASSVSRTGSSYNSPLHF.